This entry is about one TCR beta chain. These data are taken from a study of identical twins. TCRdb analysed the 5' RACE reads with MiXCR anew, one entry per CDR3 protein. Altogether around 550,000 distinct CDR3 sequences are present, nearly 15% being singletons, with the ten largest covering around 0.4%. This CDR3 has 16 residues. V gave up 5 bases and J gave up 5 bases, with 21 bases separating them. In germline, CDR1 is MNHEY, CDR2 SMNVEV (reference sequence). The same sample was also studied in work on yellow fever vaccine responses in identical twins.

J is TRBJ2-5 and V is TRBV27, with D tentatively TRBD1 or TRBD2 (5 bases each). Sequencing was performed on CD4+ T cells sorted from blood. The clonotype originates from a young woman in good health. The CDR3 bases are TGTGCCAGCAGTCCCTCCGGGACGATGCGGTGGGAGACCCAGTACTTC. Protein: CASSPSGTMRWETQYF.